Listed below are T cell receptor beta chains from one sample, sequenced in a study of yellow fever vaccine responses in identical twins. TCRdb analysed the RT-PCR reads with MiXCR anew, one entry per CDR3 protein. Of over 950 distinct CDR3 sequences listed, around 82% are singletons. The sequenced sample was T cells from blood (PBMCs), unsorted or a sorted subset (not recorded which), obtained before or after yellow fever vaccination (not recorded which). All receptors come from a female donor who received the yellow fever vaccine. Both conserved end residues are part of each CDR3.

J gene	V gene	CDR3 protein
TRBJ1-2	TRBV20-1	CRVLGDYGYTF
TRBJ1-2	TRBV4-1	CASSQESQVPNYGYTF
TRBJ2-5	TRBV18	CASSPGLVGETQYF
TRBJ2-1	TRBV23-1	CASSQTSGPASVYNEQFF
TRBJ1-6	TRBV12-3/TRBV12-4	CASSSLRVSPLHF
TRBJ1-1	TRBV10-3	CAISDPMGGVPEAFF
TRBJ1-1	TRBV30	CAWSQRTEAFF
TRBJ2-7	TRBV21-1	CASTLGQSTYEQYF
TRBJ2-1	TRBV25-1	CASSGRNEQFF
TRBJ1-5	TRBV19	CASSQGAGQPQHF
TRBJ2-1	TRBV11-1	CASTRELAGGPENEQFF
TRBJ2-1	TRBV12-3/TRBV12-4	CASRPGTSGSGEQFF
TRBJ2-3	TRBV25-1	CASSGIRGSTDTQYF
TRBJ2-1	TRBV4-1	CASSQLGTSGIYEQFF
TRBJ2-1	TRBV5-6	CASWGWGEANEQFF
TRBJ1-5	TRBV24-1	CAIPGTGGELSSNQPQHF
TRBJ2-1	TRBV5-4	CASRPPQSYRNNEQFF
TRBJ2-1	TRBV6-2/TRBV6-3	CASSRDTSSYNEQFF
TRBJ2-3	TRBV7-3	CASSRGGWDTQYF
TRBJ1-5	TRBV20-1	CSASEGRGWGQPQHF
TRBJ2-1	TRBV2	CASSVSGLAGSEQFF
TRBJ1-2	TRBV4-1	CASSQVTDRHYGYTF
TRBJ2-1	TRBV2	CASSGKHYKQFF
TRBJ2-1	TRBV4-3	CASSAGAEGSSYNEQFF
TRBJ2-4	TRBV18	CASSPNRDSIQYF
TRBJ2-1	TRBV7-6	CASGGSEQFF
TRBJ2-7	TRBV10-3	CAIRAEQSYEQYF
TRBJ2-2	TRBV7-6	CASSFSFQANTGELFF
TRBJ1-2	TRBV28	CASSRTGLANGYTF
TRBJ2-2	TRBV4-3	CASSQDLDEAGVWNTGELFF
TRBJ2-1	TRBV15	CATSRVRSSTEGDEQFF
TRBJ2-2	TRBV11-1	CASSPSDRAIGGELFF
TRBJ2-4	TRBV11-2	CASSLRRDLGALQYF
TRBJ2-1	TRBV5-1	CASSFNTNNEQFF
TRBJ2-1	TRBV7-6	CASSLEVAGGEQFF
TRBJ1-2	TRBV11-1	CASSLAQKTEYGYTF
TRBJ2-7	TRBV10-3	CAITGQGVSEQYF
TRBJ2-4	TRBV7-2	CASSPGVAKNIQYF
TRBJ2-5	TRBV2	CASIDRVRLETQYF
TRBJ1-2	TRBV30	CAWSEGEWSYGYTF
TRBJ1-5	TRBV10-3	CAIKSGSNQPQHF
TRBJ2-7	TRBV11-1	CASTHARDSPYEQYF
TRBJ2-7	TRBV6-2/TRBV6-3	CASRGLPSYEQYF
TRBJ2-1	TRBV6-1	CASTSGLEQFF
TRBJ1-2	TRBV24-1	CATSDLQGLGGYTF